The clone carrying this TCR beta chain was found a few times. Antigen specificity is unknown. The data were obtained in a study of cytomegalovirus exposure and HLA in healthy donors. Study-wide results and caveats: Evidence from a later analysis indicated that most CMV-associated TCR beta chains looked HLA-restricted. Presence/absence analyses assumed roughly uniform sequencing depth across donors.

The PCR employed 60 Vbeta primers together with 13 Jbeta primers. The data were produced by immunoSEQ multiplex PCR, yet TCRdb's version contains in-frame clones alone and is incomplete. The sample comprises more than 75,000 clones, 84% of which are singletons, and around 5.6% rests with the top ten. Trimming shortened V by 2 bases and J by 9 bases, and 11 bases separated the two germline ends. CDR1 and CDR2 from the germline V gene are MGHRA and YSYEKL. The CDR3 runs to 13 residues. The TCR originated in a woman aged 18-30 years in good health and CMV-seropositive. V is TRBV4-1 and J is TRBJ1-5, with a weak D call TRBD1 (5 bases). The sample consisted of PBMCs. The CDR3 bases are TGCGCCAGCAGCCAACACACAGGTACGCCCCAGCATTTT. Translation: CASSQHTGTPQHF.